The present entry profiles one TCR beta chain with its context. V was clipped by 0 bases and J by 5 bases; unmatched bases: 3. The CDR3 has 15 amino acids. Germline V lookup: CDR1 KGHSH, CDR2 LQKENI. Sequencing was performed with immunoSEQ multiplex PCR; in TCRdb, only in-frame clones are kept and a portion is missing. The sample lists about 130,000 clones; roughly 83% were seen once. This record belongs to a study of cytotoxic CD8 clonotypes in ibrutinib-treated CLL. Study as a whole: Response samples followed a median about twelve months of treatment, range 6 to 36.

The source was PBMCs, collected after 12 months of ibrutinib treatment. The origin of this receptor is a human donor with chronic lymphocytic leukemia. The rearrangement uses TRBV18 and TRBJ2-1, with TRBD2 matching over 8 bases. CDR3 nucleotide sequence: TGTGCCAGCTCACCACCAACTAGCGGAAACAATGAGCAGTTCTTC. This translates into CASSPPTSGNNEQFF.